Presented here are 28 T cell receptor beta chains from one specimen sequenced in a study of T cells expressing NK-cell markers. Following a re-call of the 5' RACE reads, TCRdb has one entry per CDR3 protein and lacks DNA. This sample carries roughly 350,000 distinct CDR3 sequences, with roughly 5.4% going to the ten biggest clones. The material sequenced was blood T cells: a sorted CD56 or NKG2C T cell subset, CD4+ or CD8+ T cells, or bulk PBMC T cells (not recorded which). The receptor set was obtained from a man aged 18 to 69 in good health.

The V gene is TRBV7-9, the J gene TRBJ2-3; TCRdb returns TRBD1, unconfirmable since there is no DNA. The CDR3 has 13 residues. Germline V gives CDR1 SEHNR, CDR2 FQNEAQ (reference sequence). The CDR3 region is CASSPGVPDTQYF.

The V gene is TRBV19, the J gene TRBJ1-1; TCRdb returns TRBD1, unconfirmable since there is no DNA. The CDR3 loop spans 16 amino acids. The germline gives CDR1 LNHDA, CDR2 SQIVND (reference sequence). CDR3 region: CASKGDRGAMNTEAFF. The variable domain in full, completed from reference TRBV19 and TRBJ1-1, reads DGGITQSPKYLFRKEGQNVTLSCEQNLNHDAMYWYRQDPGQGLRLIYYSQIVNDFQKGDIAEGYSVSREKKESFPLTVTSAQKNPTAFYLCASKGDRGAMNTEAFFGQGTRLTVV.

The CDR3 sequence is CASSPRTSGGSYEQYF. V usage is TRBV12-3 or TRBV12-4 and J usage is TRBJ2-7; TCRdb's D call of TRBD2 is untestable without DNA. The CDR3 runs to 16 residues.

The chain carries TRBV5-1 and TRBJ2-7; TCRdb proposes TRBD2, but this gene call is untestable without DNA. This CDR3 region has 13 residues. Germline CDR1 and CDR2: SGHRS and YFSETQ. The CDR3 reads CASSLTAGPEQYF.

This chain joins TRBV5-5 and TRBJ2-3; no DNA is available, so the TRBD2 call from TCRdb remains unchecked. This CDR3 is built from 15 residues. Germline values: CDR1 SGHKS, CDR2 YYEKEE (reference sequence). The CDR3 sequence: CASSTFEGHTDTQYF. The full variable domain, completed using reference TRBV5-5 and TRBJ2-3, is DAGVTQSPTHLIKTRGQQVTLRCSPISGHKSVSWYQQVLGQGPQFIFQYYEKEERGRGNFPDRFSARQFPNYSSELNVNALLLGDSALYLCASSTFEGHTDTQYFGPGTRLTVL.

The chain carries TRBV3-1 and TRBJ2-2; checking the TCRdb D call of TRBD2 is not possible without DNA. The germline CDR1 and CDR2 sequences are LGHDT and YNNKEL (reference sequence). The CDR3 loop spans 16 amino acids. CDR3 residues: CASSLLGTSGTGELFF. The full variable domain, its missing parts supplied by reference TRBV3-1 and TRBJ2-2, is DTAVSQTPKYLVTQMGNDKSIKCEQNLGHDTMYWYKQDSKKFLKIMFSYNNKELIINETVPNRFSPKSPDKAHLNLHINSLELGDSAVYFCASSLLGTSGTGELFFGEGSRLTVL.

This chain uses TRBV20-1 with TRBJ1-1. This CDR3 is built from 14 residues. The germline CDR1 and CDR2 sequences are DFQATT and SNEGSKA (reference sequence). The CDR3 loop is CSAARDPRNTEAFF.

J is TRBJ1-2 and V is TRBV7-2. CDR3 length: 17 amino acids. The germline CDR1 and CDR2 sequences are SGHTA and FQGNSA. The CDR3 spells CASSLYVKGIKGDGYTF.

The chain uses TRBV28 and TRBJ2-5; the D gene TCRdb calls, TRBD1, cannot be checked with no DNA. This CDR3 spans 15 amino acids. The germline V gene has CDR1 MDHEN and CDR2 SYDVKM. CDR3 amino acids: CASRLGQRVQETQYF. Full variable domain (outside the CDR3, taken from reference TRBV28 and TRBJ2-5): DVKVTQSSRYLVKRTGEKVFLECVQDMDHENMFWYRQDPGLGLRLIYFSYDVKMKEKGDIPEGYSVSREKKERFSLILESASTNQTSMYLCASRLGQRVQETQYFGPGTRLLVL.

The chain links TRBV6-4 to TRBJ1-2; TCRdb's D call, TRBD1, is unchecked because there is no DNA. This CDR3 region has 16 residues. Germline V gives CDR1 MRHNA, CDR2 SNTAGT. The CDR3: CASSLLPAQGSYGYTF.

The chain has TRBV6-1 and TRBJ2-7; checking the TCRdb D call of TRBD2 is not possible without DNA. This CDR3 has 12 residues. Per germline, CDR1 MNHNS and CDR2 SASEGT. This CDR3 is CASSTLLFEQYF.

The chain links TRBV2 to TRBJ2-4; TCRdb indicates TRBD1, and absent DNA this call remains unverified. Germline loops: CDR1 SNHLY, CDR2 FYNNEI. The CDR3 has 15 residues. The CDR3 protein is CASSGTGGYRGALYF.

The chain has TRBV20-1 and TRBJ2-7. The CDR3 is 13 residues long. The germline CDR1 and CDR2 sequences are DFQATT and SNEGSKA (reference sequence). The CDR3 reads CSAVTLESYEQYF.

This chain uses TRBV9 with TRBJ1-2; no DNA is available, so the TRBD1 call from TCRdb remains unchecked. The CDR3 runs to 16 residues. Germline CDR1 and CDR2: SGDLS and YYNGEE. The CDR3 sequence is CASSASKTAAGDGYTF.

The V call is TRBV5-5, the J call TRBJ2-7; TCRdb names TRBD2, which stays unverified in the absence of DNA. Germline V lookup: CDR1 SGHKS, CDR2 YYEKEE (reference sequence). The CDR3 length is 15 residues. The CDR3 sequence is CASSLGLAVSYEQYF.

The chain is built from TRBV5-1 and TRBJ2-7; TCRdb outputs TRBD1, but without DNA this stays unchecked. Per germline, CDR1 SGHRS and CDR2 YFSETQ. The CDR3 length is 14 residues. CDR3 residues: CASSSGTGLYEQYF.

This sequence joins TRBV29-1 and TRBJ1-4; TCRdb selects TRBD1, and the lack of DNA leaves this call unchecked. The length of the CDR3 is 14 residues. Germline-derived CDR1 and CDR2 are SQVTM and ANQGSEA. The CDR3 protein is CSVWLQGTNEKLFF.

V gene TRBV24-1 combines with J gene TRBJ2-5; the TCRdb call, TRBD1, lacks DNA for checking. This CDR3 has 13 residues. Germline V gene data show CDR1 as KGHDR and CDR2 as SFDVKD. CDR3 region: CATGHGAIETQYF.

The V call is TRBV5-1, the J call TRBJ2-1; no DNA is available, so the TRBD2 call from TCRdb remains unchecked. The CDR3 consists of 18 residues. Germline V gene data show CDR1 as SGHRS and CDR2 as YFSETQ. This CDR3 reads CASSLASGGTWSYNEQFF. The full variable domain, its missing parts supplied by reference TRBV5-1 and TRBJ2-1, is KAGVTQTPRYLIKTRGQQVTLSCSPISGHRSVSWYQQTPGQGLQFLFEYFSETQRNKGNFPGRFSGRQFSNSRSEMNVSTLELGDSALYLCASSLASGGTWSYNEQFFGPGTRLTVL.

The J gene is TRBJ1-4, the V gene TRBV3-1. Germline V gives CDR1 LGHDT, CDR2 YNNKEL (reference sequence). CDR3 length: 16 residues. The CDR3 loop is CASSQPRASGNEKLFF.

CDR3: CASSPTTSVAQFF. The gene calls are TRBV5-1 and TRBJ2-1; checking the TCRdb D call of TRBD2 is not possible without DNA. The germline V gene encodes CDR1 SGHRS and CDR2 YFSETQ. CDR3 length: 13 residues. The variable domain in full, with the rest retrieved from reference TRBV5-1 and TRBJ2-1, is KAGVTQTPRYLIKTRGQQVTLSCSPISGHRSVSWYQQTPGQGLQFLFEYFSETQRNKGNFPGRFSGRQFSNSRSEMNVSTLELGDSALYLCASSPTTSVAQFFGPGTRLTVL.

The chain recombines TRBV6-1 with TRBJ2-5. The CDR3 sequence is 13 residues long. Germline V gene lookup returns CDR1 MNHNS and CDR2 SASEGT. The CDR3 sequence is CASSEWTQETQYF.

V is TRBV15 and J is TRBJ2-2; lacking DNA, the TRBD1 call made by TCRdb goes unchecked. CDR3 size: 14 residues. Germline values: CDR1 LNHNV, CDR2 YYDKDF (reference sequence). This CDR3 is CAARTGGDTGELFF.

The V and J genes are TRBV5-1 and TRBJ1-2; TCRdb calls TRBD1, which cannot be checked without DNA. Germline-derived CDR1 and CDR2 are SGHRS and YFSETQ. This CDR3 has 13 residues. CDR3: CASSMGQFDGYTF.

V usage is TRBV6-5 and J usage is TRBJ2-4; TCRdb returns TRBD1, unconfirmable since there is no DNA. The CDR3 has 14 residues. Looked up from germline, CDR1 is MNHEY and CDR2 is SVGAGI. CDR3 in amino acids: CASTSAGTGDIQYF.

The gene calls are TRBV11-3 and TRBJ2-2; there is no DNA to check the TCRdb D call of TRBD1. Germline values: CDR1 SGHNT, CDR2 YENEEA. The CDR3 has 14 amino acids. The chain's CDR3 is CASSARTGTGELFF.

The rearrangement links TRBV15 to TRBJ2-1; lacking DNA, the TRBD1 call made by TCRdb goes unchecked. The germline gives CDR1 LNHNV, CDR2 YYDKDF (reference sequence). CDR3 length: 13 amino acids. This CDR3 reads CATSINIQDSGFF.

V is TRBV24-1 and J is TRBJ1-1. In germline, CDR1 is KGHDR, CDR2 SFDVKD. The CDR3 contains 11 residues. The chain's CDR3 is CATQGDTEAFF.